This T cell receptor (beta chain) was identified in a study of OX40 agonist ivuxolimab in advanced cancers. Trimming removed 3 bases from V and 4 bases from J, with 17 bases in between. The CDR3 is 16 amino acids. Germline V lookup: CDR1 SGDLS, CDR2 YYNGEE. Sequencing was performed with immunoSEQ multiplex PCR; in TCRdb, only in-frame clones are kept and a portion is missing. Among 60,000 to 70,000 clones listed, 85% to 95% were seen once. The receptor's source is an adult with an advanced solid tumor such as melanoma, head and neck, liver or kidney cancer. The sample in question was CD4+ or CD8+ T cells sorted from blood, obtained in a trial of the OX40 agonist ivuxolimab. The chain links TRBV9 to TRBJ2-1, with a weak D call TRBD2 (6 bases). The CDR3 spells CASSESRSSGYNEQFF. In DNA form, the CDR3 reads TGTGCCAGCAGCGAGTCGCGTAGCAGCGGGTACAATGAGCAGTTCTTC.